This T cell receptor beta chain was obtained from a study of early T cells in non-severe SARS-CoV-2 infection. Unique molecular identifiers (one per individual cDNA molecule) were attached. TCRdb itself ran the 5' RACE reads through MiXCR, one entry per CDR3 protein. The table lists around 67,000 distinct CDR3 sequences, about 10% of them singletons. The sequences come from whole blood, collected at baseline. This TCR derives from an adult who was a healthcare worker with PCR-confirmed SARS-CoV-2 infection or an uninfected control (not recorded which).

The CDR3 loop is CASSSDLLEAFF. In nucleotides, the CDR3 is TGTGCCAGCAGCTCGGACCTTCTGGAAGCTTTCTTT. The V and J genes are TRBV7-3 and TRBJ1-1; D gene uncertain. The germline V gene has CDR1 SGHTA and CDR2 FQGTGA. This CDR3 is 12 amino acids long. With 4 bases removed from V and 8 bases from J, the gap between germline ends came to 11 bases.